This section outlines one TCR beta chain sequence together with its context. Sample time point: after dendritic cell vaccination, including at tumor progression/relapse. This specimen comes from a study of glioma-infiltrating T cells after dendritic cell vaccination. The data were produced by immunoSEQ multiplex PCR, yet TCRdb's version contains in-frame clones alone and is incomplete. The table has tens of thousands of clones, around 85% seen once. In germline, CDR1 is GTSNPN, CDR2 SVGIG (reference sequence). This CDR3 spans 14 amino acids. Germline trimming cut 4 bases from V and 0 bases from J; bases unmatched to any gene: 5.

Specimen: blood, collected after dendritic cell vaccination. The chain recombines TRBV30 with TRBJ1-1; 7 bases are shared with TRBD1. The clonotype originates from a human donor with glioblastoma. The CDR3 DNA follows: TGTGCCTGGACCCCGACAGGGCTGAACACTGAAGCTTTCTTT. Protein: CAWTPTGLNTEAFF.